A selection of T cell receptor beta chains follows, all from one sample in a study of cytomegalovirus exposure and HLA in healthy donors. Sequencing used immunoSEQ multiplex PCR; TCRdb keeps in-frame clones, though not all of them. The data contain 200,000 or so clones, 75% to 90% of them seen just once; the ten biggest clones take up about 3%. The sample consisted of PBMCs. These receptor sequences come from a woman between 40 and 50 years old in good health and CMV-seronegative. The CDR3 runs from the conserved cysteine through the conserved F or W. The D gene is left open where the match is weak. The listing skips clone size in some rows; elsewhere it reads once, few, many or a size class.

clone size: once; D gene: NA; V gene: TRBV6-1; J gene: TRBJ2-5; CDR3 DNA: TGTGCCAGCAGTGAATTCCCTAAAGAGACCCAGTACTTC; CDR3 protein: CASSEFPKETQYF
clone size: NA; D gene: NA; V gene: TRBV6-1; J gene: TRBJ1-3; CDR3 DNA: TGTGCCAGCAGTGTCGGAGAGGGTTACTCTGGAAACACCATATATTTT; CDR3 protein: CASSVGEGYSGNTIYF
clone size: NA; D gene: NA; V gene: TRBV30; J gene: TRBJ2-7; CDR3 DNA: TGTGCCTGGGCCGGGACTCTGGGCATTTACGAGCAGTACTTC; CDR3 protein: CAWAGTLGIYEQYF
clone size: NA; D gene: NA; V gene: TRBV4-2; J gene: TRBJ2-5; CDR3 DNA: TGTGCCAGCAGCCAACCACTGCACGGGGAGACCCAGTACTTC; CDR3 protein: CASSQPLHGETQYF
clone size: NA; D gene: NA; V gene: TRBV27; J gene: TRBJ2-7; CDR3 DNA: TGTGCCAGCAGTTTAACATCCTCCTACGAGCAGTACTTC; CDR3 protein: CASSLTSSYEQYF
clone size: NA; D gene: NA; V gene: TRBV27; J gene: TRBJ2-2; CDR3 DNA: TGTGCCAGCAGTTTATTTTGGACAGCGAACACCGGGGAGCTGTTTTTT; CDR3 protein: CASSLFWTANTGELFF
clone size: NA; D gene: TRBD1; V gene: TRBV7-9; J gene: TRBJ2-1; CDR3 DNA: TGTTCCAGCAGCTTAATGGGACAGGGATCCAATGAGCAGTTCTTC; CDR3 protein: CSSSLMGQGSNEQFF
clone size: once; D gene: TRBD1; V gene: TRBV18; J gene: TRBJ1-5; CDR3 DNA: TGTGCCAGCTCGCCAGGGACAGACCAGCCCCAGCATTTT; CDR3 protein: CASSPGTDQPQHF
clone size: NA; D gene: TRBD1; V gene: TRBV19; J gene: TRBJ2-7; CDR3 DNA: TGTGCCAGTAGTATCGATCAGGGGGCCAACGAGCAGTACTTC; CDR3 protein: CASSIDQGANEQYF
clone size: NA; D gene: NA; V gene: TRBV9; J gene: TRBJ1-1; CDR3 DNA: TGTGCCAGCAGCGTAGTGGCGGGGGCGAACACTGAAGCTTTCTTT; CDR3 protein: CASSVVAGANTEAFF
clone size: NA; D gene: NA; V gene: TRBV7-9; J gene: TRBJ1-5; CDR3 DNA: TGTGCCAGCAGCTTGGAAGTGGGGCCTGACAATCAGCCCCAGCATTTT; CDR3 protein: CASSLEVGPDNQPQHF
clone size: few; D gene: TRBD1; V gene: TRBV29-1; J gene: TRBJ1-1; CDR3 DNA: TGCAGCGTCCACAGGGGGCCCACTGAAGCTTTCTTT; CDR3 protein: CSVHRGPTEAFF
clone size: NA; D gene: NA; V gene: TRBV7-3; J gene: TRBJ1-1; CDR3 DNA: TGTGCCAGCAGCTTAACCGGGTCGGGAAACACTGAAGCTTTCTTT; CDR3 protein: CASSLTGSGNTEAFF
clone size: NA; D gene: TRBD2; V gene: TRBV27; J gene: TRBJ2-2; CDR3 DNA: TGTGCCAGCAGCGCTTTAATGGGAGGGCCGGATACCGGGGAGCTGTTTTTT; CDR3 protein: CASSALMGGPDTGELFF
clone size: once; D gene: NA; V gene: TRBV5-1; J gene: TRBJ1-5; CDR3 DNA: TGCGCCAGCAGCGACAATCCCAATCAGCCCCAGCATTTT; CDR3 protein: CASSDNPNQPQHF
clone size: NA; D gene: NA; V gene: TRBV7-2; J gene: TRBJ1-5; CDR3 DNA: TGTGCCAGCAGCTTATCCTATACTAGCAATCAGCCCCAGCATTTT; CDR3 protein: CASSLSYTSNQPQHF
clone size: NA; D gene: NA; V gene: TRBV7-2; J gene: TRBJ1-1; CDR3 DNA: TGTGCCAGCAGCCTGGGCCGGAACACTGAAGCTTTCTTT; CDR3 protein: CASSLGRNTEAFF
clone size: NA; D gene: NA; V gene: TRBV21-1; J gene: TRBJ2-7; CDR3 DNA: TGTGCCAGCAGCAAAGATCCTCTCCGGGACTTTCCCTACGAGCAGTACTTC; CDR3 protein: CASSKDPLRDFPYEQYF
clone size: NA; D gene: TRBD2; V gene: TRBV2; J gene: TRBJ2-1; CDR3 DNA: TGTGCCAGCAGCGGGACTAGCGGGAGGAACTCCTACAATGAGCAGTTCTTC; CDR3 protein: CASSGTSGRNSYNEQFF
clone size: NA; D gene: NA; V gene: TRBV7-9; J gene: TRBJ2-7; CDR3 DNA: TGTGCCAGCAGCTTAGGGCGGGAAAGTTACGAGCAGTACTTC; CDR3 protein: CASSLGRESYEQYF
clone size: few; D gene: TRBD2; V gene: TRBV23-1; J gene: TRBJ2-3; CDR3 DNA: TGCGCCAGTGTGGGGACTAGCGGGGCTAGCACAGATACGCAGTATTTT; CDR3 protein: CASVGTSGASTDTQYF
clone size: NA; D gene: TRBD1; V gene: TRBV7-2; J gene: TRBJ2-7; CDR3 DNA: TGTGCCAGCAGCTTAGGGGGACAGAGCTACGAGCAGTACTTC; CDR3 protein: CASSLGGQSYEQYF
clone size: few; D gene: NA; V gene: TRBV5-1; J gene: TRBJ2-7; CDR3 DNA: TGCGCCAGCAGCTTGGCCGGTACAGGGCCTTCCTACGAGCAGTACTTC; CDR3 protein: CASSLAGTGPSYEQYF
clone size: NA; D gene: NA; V gene: TRBV4-1; J gene: TRBJ1-5; CDR3 DNA: TGCGCCAGCAGCCAGAGGGAGATGGGCAATCAGCCCCAGCATTTT; CDR3 protein: CASSQREMGNQPQHF
clone size: NA; D gene: NA; V gene: TRBV6-5; J gene: TRBJ2-1; CDR3 DNA: TGTGCCACCATGAAGGGGTATTACAATGAGCAGTTCTTC; CDR3 protein: CATMKGYYNEQFF
clone size: NA; D gene: TRBD1; V gene: TRBV19; J gene: TRBJ1-2; CDR3 DNA: TGTGCCAGTAGTTTCAGACAGGGCGCAGATGGCTACACCTTC; CDR3 protein: CASSFRQGADGYTF
clone size: NA; D gene: TRBD1; V gene: TRBV7-3; J gene: TRBJ1-1; CDR3 DNA: TGTGCCAGCAGCTTCGACAGGGACACTGAAGCTTTCTTT; CDR3 protein: CASSFDRDTEAFF
clone size: NA; D gene: NA; V gene: TRBV19; J gene: TRBJ2-5; CDR3 DNA: TGTGCCACCACGGACCCAGCGACCGGGGGAGAGACCCAGTACTTC; CDR3 protein: CATTDPATGGETQYF
clone size: NA; D gene: TRBD1; V gene: TRBV28; J gene: TRBJ1-2; CDR3 DNA: TGTGCCATCCTTGCAGGGGGTAGAGGCTACACCTTC; CDR3 protein: CAILAGGRGYTF
clone size: NA; D gene: NA; V gene: TRBV28; J gene: TRBJ1-3; CDR3 DNA: TGTGCCAGCAGTCTCGACTCCGGAAACACCATATATTTT; CDR3 protein: CASSLDSGNTIYF
clone size: NA; D gene: NA; V gene: TRBV23-1; J gene: TRBJ1-5; CDR3 DNA: TGCGCCAGCGGGACGACAGGTTTCAATCAGCCCCAGCATTTT; CDR3 protein: CASGTTGFNQPQHF
clone size: NA; D gene: TRBD2; V gene: TRBV30; J gene: TRBJ2-7; CDR3 DNA: TGTGCCTGGAGCTCCAGCGGGAGGAGTCACGAGCAGTACTTC; CDR3 protein: CAWSSSGRSHEQYF
clone size: NA; D gene: NA; V gene: TRBV19; J gene: TRBJ1-2; CDR3 DNA: TGTGCCAGTAGCATCAGGCTTAACTTGGTGGGTAACTATGGCTACACCTTC; CDR3 protein: CASSIRLNLVGNYGYTF
clone size: NA; D gene: NA; V gene: TRBV27; J gene: TRBJ2-7; CDR3 DNA: TGTGCCAGCAGTTTCTTAAACGAGCAGTACTTC; CDR3 protein: CASSFLNEQYF
clone size: NA; D gene: NA; V gene: TRBV30; J gene: TRBJ1-1; CDR3 DNA: TGTGCCTGGAGCCACGGGGGGACCTTCAAAGCTTTCTTT; CDR3 protein: CAWSHGGTFKAFF
clone size: NA; D gene: NA; V gene: TRBV19; J gene: TRBJ2-7; CDR3 DNA: TGTGCCAGTACCAATGCGGGGGAGCAGTACTTC; CDR3 protein: CASTNAGEQYF
clone size: NA; D gene: NA; V gene: TRBV28; J gene: TRBJ2-7; CDR3 DNA: TGTGCCAGCCCCCCGTCACAGGGTAGGTCCTACGAGCAGTACTTC; CDR3 protein: CASPPSQGRSYEQYF